This T cell receptor (beta chain) derives from a study of long-term antiretroviral therapy in people with HIV. About the study: The immediate-ART recommendation dates to 2015, and the earliest samples predate it by about a decade.

For this clone: Its antigen is undetermined.

General study findings and limits: Diversity remained lower than transplant donor controls, even though it increased after ART. Participants lacked recorded data on ART adherence, viral resistance or therapy changes.

Runs used v3.0 of the immunoSEQ assay and were done at survey level. Assay used: immunoSEQ multiplex PCR; TCRdb lists only in-frame clones, some missing. The sample yields 25,000 to 30,000 clones, 65% to 85% seen once. Sequenced here: unsorted PBMCs, sampled 3 years after starting antiretroviral therapy. This clonotype originated in a man between 40 and 49 years old with HIV.

CDR3 nucleotide sequence: TGCAGCGTCGGCCTGACCGGAAACACCATATATTTT. This codes for CSVGLTGNTIYF. The chain employs TRBV29-1 and TRBJ1-3; D ambiguous. CDR3 length: 12 amino acids. Germline V gene lookup returns CDR1 SQVTM and CDR2 ANQGSEA. Trimming removed 6 bases from V and 4 bases from J, with 10 bases in between.